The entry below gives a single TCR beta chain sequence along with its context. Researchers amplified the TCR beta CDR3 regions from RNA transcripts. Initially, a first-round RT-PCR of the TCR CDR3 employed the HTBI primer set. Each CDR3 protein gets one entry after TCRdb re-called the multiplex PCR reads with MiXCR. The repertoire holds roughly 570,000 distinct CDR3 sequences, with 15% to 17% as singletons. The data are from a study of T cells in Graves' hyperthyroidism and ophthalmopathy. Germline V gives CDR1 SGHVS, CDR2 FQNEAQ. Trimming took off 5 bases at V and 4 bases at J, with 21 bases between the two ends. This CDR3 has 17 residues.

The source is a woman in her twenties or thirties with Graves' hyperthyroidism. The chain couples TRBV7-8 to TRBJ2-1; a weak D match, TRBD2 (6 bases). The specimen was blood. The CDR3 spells CASSPEGTLAAYNEQFF. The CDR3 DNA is TGTGCCAGCAGCCCTGAAGGAACACTAGCAGCATACAATGAGCAGTTCTTC.